The T cell receptor (beta chain) described here comes from a study of radiation and T cells in renal cell carcinoma. Noted time point: baseline pretreatment blood. Stated treatment: 15 Gy SBRT to primary tumor, nephrectomy 4 weeks later. Radiation-treated patients gave blood at baseline, week 2 and week 4. V gave up 1 base and J gave up 0 bases, with 9 bases separating them. The CDR3 is 16 amino acids. Looked up from germline, CDR1 is LNHNV and CDR2 is YYDKDF (reference sequence). Sequencing used immunoSEQ multiplex PCR; TCRdb keeps in-frame clones, though not all of them. In the table there are about 140,000 clones, over 80% of which are singletons. This clone was recorded a few times.

The rearrangement uses TRBV15 and TRBJ2-2, with D tentatively TRBD2 (5 bases). The sequencing here drew on blood, taken from a patient whose treatment included radiotherapy and nephrectomy. This clonotype was obtained from a woman between 50 and 59 years old with renal cell carcinoma. The CDR3 loop reads CATSRAAGANTGELFF. CDR3 DNA: TGTGCCACCAGCAGAGCGGCGGGCGCGAACACCGGGGAGCTGTTTTTT. Supplemented by reference TRBV15 and TRBJ2-2, the full variable domain reads DAMVIQNPRYQVTQFGKPVTLSCSQTLNHNVMYWYQQKSSQAPKLLFHYYDKDFNNEADTPDNFQSRRPNTSFCFLDIRSPGLGDTAMYLCATSRAAGANTGELFFGEGSRLTVL.